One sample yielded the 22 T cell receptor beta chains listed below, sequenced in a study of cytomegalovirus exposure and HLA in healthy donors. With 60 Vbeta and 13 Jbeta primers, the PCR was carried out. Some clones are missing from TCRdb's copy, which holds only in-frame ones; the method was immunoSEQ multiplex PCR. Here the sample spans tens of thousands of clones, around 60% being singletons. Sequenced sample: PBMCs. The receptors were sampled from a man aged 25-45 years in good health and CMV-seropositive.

CDR3 DNA: TGTGCCTGGATCACCCCGGGGCGGGGGGACAATTCACCCCTCCACTTT. Translating gives CAWITPGRGDNSPLHF. The chain has TRBV30 and TRBJ1-6, with a possible D match to TRBD1 (5 bases). The CDR3 contains 16 residues. V lost 4 bases to trimming and J lost 7 bases, with 20 bases between them. CDR1 GTSNPN and CDR2 SVGIG come from the germline V gene (reference sequence).

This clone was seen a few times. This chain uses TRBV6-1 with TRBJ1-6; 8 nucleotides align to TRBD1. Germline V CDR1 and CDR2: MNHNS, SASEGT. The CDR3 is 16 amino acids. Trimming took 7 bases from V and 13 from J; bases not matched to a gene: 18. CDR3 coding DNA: TGTGCCAGCACTAAAGCAGGGGGGACAGGAGCTTCGCCCCTCCACTTT. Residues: CASTKAGGTGASPLHF.

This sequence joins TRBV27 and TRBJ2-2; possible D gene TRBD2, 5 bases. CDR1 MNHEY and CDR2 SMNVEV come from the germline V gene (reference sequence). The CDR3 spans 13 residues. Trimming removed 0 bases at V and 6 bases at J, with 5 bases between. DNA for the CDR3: TGTGCCAGCAGTTTATCGCGGGCCGGGGAGCTGTTTTTT. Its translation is CASSLSRAGELFF.

Here the CDR3 DNA reads TGTGCCAGCAGTAACCGGGAACCTAATGAAAAACTGTTTTTT. Translation: CASSNREPNEKLFF. The genes are TRBV7-6 and TRBJ1-4; D unclear. V lost 6 bases and J lost 3, with 11 bases in between. This CDR3 has 14 residues. The V gene's germline CDR1 is SGHVS and CDR2 FNYEAQ.

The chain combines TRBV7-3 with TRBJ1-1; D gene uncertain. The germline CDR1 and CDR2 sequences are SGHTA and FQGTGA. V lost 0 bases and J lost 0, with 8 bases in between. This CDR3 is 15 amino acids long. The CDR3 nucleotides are TGTGCCAGCAGCTTAACGGGAGGTATGAACACTGAAGCTTTCTTT. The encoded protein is CASSLTGGMNTEAFF.

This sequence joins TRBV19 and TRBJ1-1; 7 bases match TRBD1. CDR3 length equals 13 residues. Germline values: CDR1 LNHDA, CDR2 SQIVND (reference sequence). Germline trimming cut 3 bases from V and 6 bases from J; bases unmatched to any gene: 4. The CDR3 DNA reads TGTGCCAGTAGTATGACAGGGTGGTCTGAAGCTTTCTTT. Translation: CASSMTGWSEAFF.

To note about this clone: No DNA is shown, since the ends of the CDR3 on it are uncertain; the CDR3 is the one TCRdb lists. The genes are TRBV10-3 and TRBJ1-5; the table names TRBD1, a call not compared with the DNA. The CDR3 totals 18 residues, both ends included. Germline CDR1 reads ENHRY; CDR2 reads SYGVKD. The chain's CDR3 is CAIREPGQGFGDGTGRHF.

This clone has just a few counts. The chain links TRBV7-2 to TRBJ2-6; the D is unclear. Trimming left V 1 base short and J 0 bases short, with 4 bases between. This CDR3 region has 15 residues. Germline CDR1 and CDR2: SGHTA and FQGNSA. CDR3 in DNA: TGTGCCAGCAGCTTAGACAGCTCTGGGGCCAACGTCCTGACTTTC. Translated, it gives CASSLDSSGANVLTF.

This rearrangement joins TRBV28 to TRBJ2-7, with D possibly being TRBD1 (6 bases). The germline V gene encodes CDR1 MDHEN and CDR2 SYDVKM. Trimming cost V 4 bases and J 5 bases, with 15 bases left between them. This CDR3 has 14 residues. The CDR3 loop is CASSSQGFPNEQYF. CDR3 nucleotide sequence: TGTGCCAGCAGTTCGCAGGGGTTCCCGAACGAGCAGTACTTC.

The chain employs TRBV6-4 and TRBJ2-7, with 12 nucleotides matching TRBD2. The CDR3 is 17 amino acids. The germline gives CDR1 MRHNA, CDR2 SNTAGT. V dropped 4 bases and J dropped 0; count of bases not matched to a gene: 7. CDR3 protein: CASSARLAGDGSYEQYF. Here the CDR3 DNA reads TGTGCCAGCAGTGCCCGACTAGCGGGAGACGGCTCCTACGAGCAGTACTTC.

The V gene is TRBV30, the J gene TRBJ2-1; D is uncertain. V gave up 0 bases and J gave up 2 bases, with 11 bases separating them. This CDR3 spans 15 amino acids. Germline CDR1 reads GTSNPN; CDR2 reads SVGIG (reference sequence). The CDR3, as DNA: TGTGCCTGGAGTGTAGATACTGAGCCCTACAATGAGCAGTTCTTC. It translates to CAWSVDTEPYNEQFF.

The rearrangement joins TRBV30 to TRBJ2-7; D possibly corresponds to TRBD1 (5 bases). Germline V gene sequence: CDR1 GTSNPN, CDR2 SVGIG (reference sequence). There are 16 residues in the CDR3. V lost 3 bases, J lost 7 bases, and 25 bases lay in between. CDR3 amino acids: CAWRGIDGSTVYEQYF. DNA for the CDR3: TGTGCCTGGAGAGGGATCGATGGCTCGACAGTTTATGAGCAGTACTTC.

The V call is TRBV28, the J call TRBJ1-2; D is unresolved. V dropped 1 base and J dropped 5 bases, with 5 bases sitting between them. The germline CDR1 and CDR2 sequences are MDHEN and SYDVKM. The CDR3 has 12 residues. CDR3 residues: CASSLLEYGYTF. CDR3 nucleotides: TGTGCCAGCAGTTTATTAGAGTATGGCTACACCTTC.

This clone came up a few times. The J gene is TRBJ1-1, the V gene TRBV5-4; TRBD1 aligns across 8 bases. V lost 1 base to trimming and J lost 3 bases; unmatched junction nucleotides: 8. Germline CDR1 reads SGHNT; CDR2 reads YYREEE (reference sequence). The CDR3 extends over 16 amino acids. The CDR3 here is CASSLPLTGGDTEAFF. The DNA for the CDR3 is TGTGCCAGCAGCTTGCCACTTACAGGGGGAGACACTGAAGCTTTCTTT.

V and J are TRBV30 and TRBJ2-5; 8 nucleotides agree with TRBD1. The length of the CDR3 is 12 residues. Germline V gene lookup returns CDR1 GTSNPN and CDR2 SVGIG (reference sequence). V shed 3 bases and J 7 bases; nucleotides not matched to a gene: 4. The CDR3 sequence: CAWRQGAGTQYF. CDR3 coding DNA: TGTGCCTGGAGGCAGGGGGCTGGGACCCAGTACTTC.

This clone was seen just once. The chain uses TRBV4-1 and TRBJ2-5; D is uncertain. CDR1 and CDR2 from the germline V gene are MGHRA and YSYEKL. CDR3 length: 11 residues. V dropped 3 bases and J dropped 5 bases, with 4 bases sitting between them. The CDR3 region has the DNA TGCGCCAGCAGCCAGGAGGAGACCCAGTACTTC. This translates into CASSQEETQYF.

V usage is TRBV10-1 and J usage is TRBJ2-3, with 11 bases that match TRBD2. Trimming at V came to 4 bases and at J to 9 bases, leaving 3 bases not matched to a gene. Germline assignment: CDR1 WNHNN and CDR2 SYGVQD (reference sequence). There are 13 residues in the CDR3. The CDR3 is CASSVLAGETQYF. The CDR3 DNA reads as TGCGCCAGCAGTGTACTAGCGGGGGAGACGCAGTATTTT.

The CDR3 region is CASSSGTSGRFDTQYF. CDR3 coding DNA: TGTGCCAGCAGCTCCGGGACTAGCGGGAGGTTCGATACGCAGTATTTT. The chain has TRBV7-6 and TRBJ2-3; TRBD2 aligns across 15 bases. This CDR3 is built from 16 residues. Germline assignment: CDR1 SGHVS and CDR2 FNYEAQ. The junction had 5 bases not matched to a gene; V was cut back by 4 bases and J by 6 bases.

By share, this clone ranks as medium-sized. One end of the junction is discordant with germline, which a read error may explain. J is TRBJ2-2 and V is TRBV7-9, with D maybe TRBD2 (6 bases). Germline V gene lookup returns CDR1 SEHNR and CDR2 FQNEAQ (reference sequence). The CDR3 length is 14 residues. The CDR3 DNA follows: TGTGCCAGCGGCTTAGTCGGCGGGGCCGGGGAGCTGTTTTTT. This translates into CASGLVGGAGELFF.

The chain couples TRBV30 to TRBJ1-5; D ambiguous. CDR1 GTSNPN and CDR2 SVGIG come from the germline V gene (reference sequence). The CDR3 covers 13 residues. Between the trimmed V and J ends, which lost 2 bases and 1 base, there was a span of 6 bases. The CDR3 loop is CAWSTESNQPQHF. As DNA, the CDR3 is TGTGCCTGGAGTACAGAGAGCAATCAGCCCCAGCATTTT.

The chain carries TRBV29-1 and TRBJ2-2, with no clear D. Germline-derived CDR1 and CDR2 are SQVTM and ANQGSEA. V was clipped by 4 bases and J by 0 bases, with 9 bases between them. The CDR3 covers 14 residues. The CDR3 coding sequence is TGCAGCGTTGCCTCAGAAACGAACACCGGGGAGCTGTTTTTT. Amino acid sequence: CSVASETNTGELFF.

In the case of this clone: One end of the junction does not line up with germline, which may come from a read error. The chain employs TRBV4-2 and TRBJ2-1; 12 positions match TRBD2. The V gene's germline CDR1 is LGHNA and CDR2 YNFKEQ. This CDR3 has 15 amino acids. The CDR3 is CASSQASGRGNEQFF. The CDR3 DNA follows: TGTGCCAGCAGTCAAGCTAGCGGGAGGGGCAATGAGCAGTTCTTC.